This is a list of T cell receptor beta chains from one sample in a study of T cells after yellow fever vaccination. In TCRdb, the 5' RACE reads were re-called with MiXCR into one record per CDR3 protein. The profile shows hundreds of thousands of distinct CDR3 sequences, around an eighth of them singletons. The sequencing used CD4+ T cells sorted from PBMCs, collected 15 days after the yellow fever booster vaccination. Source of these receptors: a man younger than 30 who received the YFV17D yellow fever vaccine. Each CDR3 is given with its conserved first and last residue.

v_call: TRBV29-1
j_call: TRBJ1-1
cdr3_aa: CSVRRTAEAFF

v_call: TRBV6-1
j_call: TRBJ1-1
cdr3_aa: CASSEPGRGSTEAFF

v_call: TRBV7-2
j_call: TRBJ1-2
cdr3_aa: CASSFGRYWYGYTF

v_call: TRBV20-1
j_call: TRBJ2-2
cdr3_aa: CSARRGFANTGELFF

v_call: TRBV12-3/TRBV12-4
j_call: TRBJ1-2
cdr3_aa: CASSLTANGYTF

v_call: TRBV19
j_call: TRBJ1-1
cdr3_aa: CASSMRGSFEAFF

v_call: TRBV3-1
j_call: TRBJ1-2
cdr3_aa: CASSLAPTGKRVGYTF

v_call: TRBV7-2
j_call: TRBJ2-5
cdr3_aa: CASSLQLLQETQYF

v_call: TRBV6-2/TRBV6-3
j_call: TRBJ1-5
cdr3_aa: CASSYIRSPNQPQHF

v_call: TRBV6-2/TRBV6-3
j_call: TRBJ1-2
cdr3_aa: CASTVDRGYGYTF

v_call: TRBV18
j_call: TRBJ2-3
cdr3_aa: CASSRGSLTDTQYF

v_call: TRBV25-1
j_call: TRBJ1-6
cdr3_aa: CASSQTGTGARNSPLHF